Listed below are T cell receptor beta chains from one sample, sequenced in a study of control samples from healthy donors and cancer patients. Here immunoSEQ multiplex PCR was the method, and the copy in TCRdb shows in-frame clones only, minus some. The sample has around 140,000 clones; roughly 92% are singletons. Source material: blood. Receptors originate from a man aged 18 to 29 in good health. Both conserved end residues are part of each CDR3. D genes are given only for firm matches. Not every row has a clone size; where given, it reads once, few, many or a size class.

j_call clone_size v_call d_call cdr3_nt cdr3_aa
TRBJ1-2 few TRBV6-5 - TGTGCCAGCAGCTATACGGGCACAGGGCCCTATGGCTACACCTTC CASSYTGTGPYGYTF
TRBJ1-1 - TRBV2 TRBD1 TGTGCCAGCAGTGGAGGGACAGGGGGGATGAACACTGAAGCTTTCTTT CASSGGTGGMNTEAFF
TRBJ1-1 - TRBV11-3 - TGTGCCAGCAGACATCTCAGGGGAGAAGCTTTCTTT CASRHLRGEAFF
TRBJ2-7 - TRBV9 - TGTGCCAGCAGCGTAGGCCCAGCACAATCCTACGAGCAGTACTTC CASSVGPAQSYEQYF
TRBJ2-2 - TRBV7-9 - TGTGCCAGCAGCTTACCTTCAGGTTACACCGGGGAGCTGTTTTTT CASSLPSGYTGELFF
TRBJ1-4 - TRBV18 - TGTGCCAGCTCGAAATTACAGGGTCGGGAAAAACTGTTTTTT CASSKLQGREKLFF
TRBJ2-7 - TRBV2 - TGTGCCAGCAGAAGGACTAACCCCTCTTTTAGCGAGCAGTACTTC CASRRTNPSFSEQYF
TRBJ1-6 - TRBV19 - TGTGCCAGTAGTATGGCGGACAGACCCCTCCACTTT CASSMADRPLHF
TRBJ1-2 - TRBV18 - TGTGCCAGCTCACCACGAGGTATCGATGGCTACACCTTC CASSPRGIDGYTF
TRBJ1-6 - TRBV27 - TGTGCCAGCAGTTTTGCGGGATCATTATCACCCCTCCACTTT CASSFAGSLSPLHF
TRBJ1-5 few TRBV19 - TGTGCCAGTAGTATCTCTCCGGCGGGACATCAGCCCCAGCATTTT CASSISPAGHQPQHF
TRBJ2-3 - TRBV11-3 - TGTGCCAGCAGCTTAGGAGGAGAAACCACAGATACGCAGTATTTT CASSLGGETTDTQYF
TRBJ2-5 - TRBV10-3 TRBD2 TGTGCCATCAGTGAGGATATTGGCGGGGGGGCCGTGGAGACCCAGTACTTC CAISEDIGGGAVETQYF
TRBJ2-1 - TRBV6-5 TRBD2 TGTGCCAGCAGGAACCCAAGCGGGGGGGCCAATGAGCAGTTCTTC CASRNPSGGANEQFF
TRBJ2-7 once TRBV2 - TGTGCCAGCGCCTCCTTGGTATACGAGCAGTACTTC CASASLVYEQYF
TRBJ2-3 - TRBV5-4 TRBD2 TGTGCCAGCAGCGACGGGACTAGCGGGGCCACAGATACGCAGTATTTT CASSDGTSGATDTQYF
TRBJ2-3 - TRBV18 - TGTGCCAGCTCACCACGTGCTTCAGATACGCAGTATTTT CASSPRASDTQYF
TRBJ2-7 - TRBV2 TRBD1 TGTGCCAGCAGTGAAGATTTGGCCGGACAGGGGCTTCTGTACGAGCAGTACTTC CASSEDLAGQGLLYEQYF
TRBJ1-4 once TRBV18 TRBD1 TGTGCCAGCTCACCCGGGACAGGGGATGGAAAACTGTTTTTT CASSPGTGDGKLFF
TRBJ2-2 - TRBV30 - TGTGCCTGGAAGTCAGGATCTTTCGCGAACACCGGGGAGCTGTTTTTT CAWKSGSFANTGELFF
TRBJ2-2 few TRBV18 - TGTGCCAGCTCACCCAACAGCGACTGGCGGCTTACCGGGGAGCTGTTTTTT CASSPNSDWRLTGELFF
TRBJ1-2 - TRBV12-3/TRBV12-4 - TGTGCCAGCAGTTTAGGAGTCTTCTATGGCTACACCTTC CASSLGVFYGYTF
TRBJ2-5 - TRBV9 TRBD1 TGTGCCAGCAGCCCAGGACAGGGGAGAGAGACCCAGTACTTC CASSPGQGRETQYF
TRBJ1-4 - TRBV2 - TGTGCCAGCGCGCGAGAGTTAAGGGAAAAACTGTTTTTT CASARELREKLFF
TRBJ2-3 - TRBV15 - TGTGCCACCAGTCGAGTGGGGCAGGGCACAGATACGCAGTATTTT CATSRVGQGTDTQYF
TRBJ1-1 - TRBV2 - TGTGCCAGCAGGTCACCCGAAGACACAAACACTGAAGCTTTCTTT CASRSPEDTNTEAFF
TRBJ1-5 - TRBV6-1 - TGTGCCAGCAGTGAAGCGGGAAGGGGAGGTCAGCCCCAGCATTTT CASSEAGRGGQPQHF
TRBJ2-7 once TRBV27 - TGTGCCAGCAGTTTAGACTGGCCGGGCCCGAGCTCCTACGAGCAGTACTTC CASSLDWPGPSSYEQYF
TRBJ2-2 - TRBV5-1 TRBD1 TGCGCCAGCAGCTTGGAAGGGGGCGGCACCGGGGAGCTGTTTTTT CASSLEGGGTGELFF
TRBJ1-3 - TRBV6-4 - TGTGCCAGCAGTAGGGACACCATATATTTT CASSRDTIYF
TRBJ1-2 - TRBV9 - TGTGCCAGCAGCGTAGAAGGGAACTATGGCTACACCTTC CASSVEGNYGYTF
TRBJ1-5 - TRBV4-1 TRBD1 TGCGCCAGCAGCCAAGGGACAGGGATCAATCAGCCCCAGCATTTT CASSQGTGINQPQHF
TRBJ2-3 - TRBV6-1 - TGTGCCAGCAGTGAAGAGGGGGCAGATACGCAGTATTTT CASSEEGADTQYF